This T cell receptor beta chain was captured by sequencing in a study of T cell responses to AZD1222 COVID-19 vaccine. Study details: Pooled samples include second doses given at about 4 or 12 weeks.

Profiling relied on immunoSEQ multiplex PCR, and the TCRdb table lists in-frame clones only, not all of them. The table records 85,000 to 120,000 clones, almost 90% of them present only once. Trimming cost V 0 bases and J 2 bases; bases outside gene matches: 1. This CDR3 comprises 16 residues. Germline assignment: CDR1 MNHEY and CDR2 SVGAGI. The chain uses TRBV6-5 and TRBJ2-6; 7 bases align to TRBD1. The input for sequencing was peripheral blood, taken on day 0 of AZD1222 vaccination. The origin of this receptor is an adult in good health. The CDR3 nucleotides read TGTGCCAGCAGTTACTCGACAGGGACTGGGGCCAACGTCCTGACTTTC. Its protein product is CASSYSTGTGANVLTF.